The rows below give T cell receptor beta chains drawn from one sample of a study of a mutant IDH1 vaccine in newly diagnosed glioma. Libraries were prepared by immunoSEQ multiplex PCR; TCRdb keeps only in-frame clonotypes and omits some of them. The table includes 45,000 or so clones, more than 75% detected once. For these receptors, no antigen is known. Sequences were derived from PBMCs, sampled from a glioma patient whose treatment included an IDH1 peptide vaccine. These TCRs come from a woman in her forties with glioma. CDR3s include the opening cysteine and the closing phenylalanine or tryptophan. Each record gives: V gene, J gene, D gene, CDR3 protein, CDR3 DNA. D genes are given only for firm matches.

V gene: TRBV2
J gene: TRBJ1-1
D gene: TRBD1
CDR3 protein: CASSVQGTNTEAFF
CDR3 DNA: TGTGCCAGCAGCGTACAGGGGACGAACACTGAAGCTTTCTTT

V gene: TRBV6-5
J gene: TRBJ2-7
D gene: TRBD1
CDR3 protein: CASSNLGTGSGEQYF
CDR3 DNA: TGTGCCAGCAGTAACCTCGGGACAGGTTCGGGCGAGCAGTACTTC

V gene: TRBV2
J gene: TRBJ1-2
D gene: NA
CDR3 protein: CASSGGLDGYTF
CDR3 DNA: TGTGCCAGCAGTGGGGGATTGGATGGCTACACCTTC

V gene: TRBV27
J gene: TRBJ1-2
D gene: TRBD1
CDR3 protein: CASSFSHQGQNYGYTF
CDR3 DNA: TGTGCCAGCAGTTTTTCCCACCAGGGACAGAACTATGGCTACACCTTC

V gene: TRBV5-1
J gene: TRBJ2-7
D gene: NA
CDR3 protein: CASSSSPPLGETYEQYF
CDR3 DNA: TGCGCCAGCAGCTCGTCGCCACCGTTGGGGGAGACCTACGAGCAGTACTTC

V gene: TRBV10-3
J gene: TRBJ2-1
D gene: NA
CDR3 protein: CAISDGGANEQFF
CDR3 DNA: TGTGCCATCAGTGACGGGGGAGCAAATGAGCAGTTCTTC

V gene: TRBV5-5
J gene: TRBJ2-4
D gene: NA
CDR3 protein: CASSPQGAKNIQYF
CDR3 DNA: TGTGCCAGCAGCCCGCAGGGGGCCAAAAACATTCAGTACTTC

V gene: TRBV5-8
J gene: TRBJ1-1
D gene: NA
CDR3 protein: CASSPPWPLNTEAFF
CDR3 DNA: TGTGCCAGCAGCCCGCCCTGGCCCTTGAACACTGAAGCTTTCTTT

V gene: TRBV6-6
J gene: TRBJ2-3
D gene: TRBD2
CDR3 protein: CASSPLAGGQRDTQYF
CDR3 DNA: TGTGCCAGCAGTCCTTTAGCGGGGGGGCAGAGAGATACGCAGTATTTT

V gene: TRBV7-9
J gene: TRBJ2-7
D gene: NA
CDR3 protein: CASSLVSGEVGNEQYF
CDR3 DNA: TGTGCCAGCAGCTTAGTTTCAGGGGAGGTTGGCAACGAGCAGTACTTC

V gene: TRBV2
J gene: TRBJ2-7
D gene: NA
CDR3 protein: CASSDPGGPSYEQYF
CDR3 DNA: TGTGCCAGCTCGGACCCCGGGGGCCCTTCCTACGAGCAGTACTTC